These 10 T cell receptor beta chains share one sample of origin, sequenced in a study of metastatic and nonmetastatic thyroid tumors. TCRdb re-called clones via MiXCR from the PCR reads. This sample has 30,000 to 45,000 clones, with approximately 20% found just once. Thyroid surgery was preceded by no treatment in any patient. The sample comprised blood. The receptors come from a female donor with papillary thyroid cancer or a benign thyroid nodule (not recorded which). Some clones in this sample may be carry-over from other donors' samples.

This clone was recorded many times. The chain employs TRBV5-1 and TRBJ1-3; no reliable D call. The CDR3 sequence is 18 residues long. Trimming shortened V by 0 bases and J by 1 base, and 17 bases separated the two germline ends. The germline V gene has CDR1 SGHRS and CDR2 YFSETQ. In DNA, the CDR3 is TGCGCCAGCAGCTTGGTGGCATCTCCCTCCTCTTCTGGAAACACCATATATTTT. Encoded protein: CASSLVASPSSSGNTIYF.

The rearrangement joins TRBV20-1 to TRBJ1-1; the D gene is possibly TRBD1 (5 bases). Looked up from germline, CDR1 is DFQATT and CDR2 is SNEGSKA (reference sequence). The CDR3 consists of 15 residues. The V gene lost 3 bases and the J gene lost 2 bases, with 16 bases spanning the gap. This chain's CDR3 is CSARGRGHFNTEAFF. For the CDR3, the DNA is TGCAGTGCTAGGGGGCGTGGGCATTTTAACACTGAAGCTTTCTTT.

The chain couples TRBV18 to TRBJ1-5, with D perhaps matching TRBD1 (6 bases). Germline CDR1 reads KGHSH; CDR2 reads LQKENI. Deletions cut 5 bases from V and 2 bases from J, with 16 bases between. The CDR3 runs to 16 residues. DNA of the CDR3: TGTGCCAGCTCAATAGGTCAGGGGAGCGGCAATCAGCCCCAGCATTTT. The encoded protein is CASSIGQGSGNQPQHF.

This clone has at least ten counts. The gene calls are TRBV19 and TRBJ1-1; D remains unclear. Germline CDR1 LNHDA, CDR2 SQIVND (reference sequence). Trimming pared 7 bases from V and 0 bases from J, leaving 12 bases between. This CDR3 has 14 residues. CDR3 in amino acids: CASKKQNLNTEAFF. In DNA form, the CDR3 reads TGTGCCAGTAAGAAACAGAACTTGAACACTGAAGCTTTCTTT. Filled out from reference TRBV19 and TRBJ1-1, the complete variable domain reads DGGITQSPKYLFRKEGQNVTLSCEQNLNHDAMYWYRQDPGQGLRLIYYSQIVNDFQKGDIAEGYSVSREKKESFPLTVTSAQKNPTAFYLCASKKQNLNTEAFFGQGTRLTVV.

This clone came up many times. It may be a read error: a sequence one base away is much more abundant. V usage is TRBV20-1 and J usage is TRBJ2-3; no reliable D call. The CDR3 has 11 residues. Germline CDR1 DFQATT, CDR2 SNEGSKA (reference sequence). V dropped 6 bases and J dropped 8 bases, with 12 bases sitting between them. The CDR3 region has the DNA TGCAGTGCCAGCAATGCAGGTACGCAGTATTTT. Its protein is CSASNAGTQYF.

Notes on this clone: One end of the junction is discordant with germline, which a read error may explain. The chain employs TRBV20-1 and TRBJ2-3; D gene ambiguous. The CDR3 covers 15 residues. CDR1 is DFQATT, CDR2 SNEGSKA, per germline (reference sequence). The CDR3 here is CSASLGASVTDTQYF. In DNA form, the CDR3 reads TGCAGCGCTAGTCTAGGCGCGAGTGTGACAGATACGCAGTATTTT.

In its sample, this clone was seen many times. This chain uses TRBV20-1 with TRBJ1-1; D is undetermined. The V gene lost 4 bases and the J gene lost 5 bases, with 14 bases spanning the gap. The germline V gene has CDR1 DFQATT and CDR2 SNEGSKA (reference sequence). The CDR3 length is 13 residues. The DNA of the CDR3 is TGCAGTGCTAATAAGGCGGCTCAGACTGAAGCTTTCTTT. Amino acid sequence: CSANKAAQTEAFF.

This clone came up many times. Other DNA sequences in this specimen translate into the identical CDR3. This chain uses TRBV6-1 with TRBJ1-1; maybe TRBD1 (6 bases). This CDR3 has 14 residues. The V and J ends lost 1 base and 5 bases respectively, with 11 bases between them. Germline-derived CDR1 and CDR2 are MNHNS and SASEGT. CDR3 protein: CASSEDRVGTEAFF. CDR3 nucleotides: TGTGCCAGCAGTGAAGACAGGGTGGGAACTGAAGCTTTCTTT.

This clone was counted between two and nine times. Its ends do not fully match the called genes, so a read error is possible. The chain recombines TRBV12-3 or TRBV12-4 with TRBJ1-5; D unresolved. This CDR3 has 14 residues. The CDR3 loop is CASSPNFGNQTQHF. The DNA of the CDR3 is TGTGCCAGCAGCCCCAACTTTGGAAATCAGACCCAGCATTTT.

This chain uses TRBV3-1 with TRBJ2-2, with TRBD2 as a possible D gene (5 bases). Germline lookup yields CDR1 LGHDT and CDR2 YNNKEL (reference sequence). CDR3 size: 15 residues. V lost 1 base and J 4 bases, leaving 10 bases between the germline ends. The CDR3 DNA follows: TGTGCCAGCAGCCAAGGGCGGGTTGGCACCGGGGAGCTGTTTTTT. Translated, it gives CASSQGRVGTGELFF.